This TCR beta chain is from a study of T cell clones after liver transplantation. Whole-study context: Post-transplant blood was tracked for graft-donor-reactive T cell clones identified in a pre-transplant mixed lymphocyte reaction. Samples came pre-transplant, pre-randomization before withdrawal, and post-randomization after withdrawal ended.

CD3+CD4+ and CD3+CD8+ cells were FACS-sorted from thawed unstimulated PBMCs. The junction had 13 bases not matched to a gene; V was cut back by 5 bases and J by 6 bases. In germline, CDR1 is SGHVS, CDR2 FQNEAQ. This CDR3 is built from 17 residues. Produced via immunoSEQ multiplex PCR; TCRdb's table is partial and in-frame only. The sample records tens of thousands of clones, 82% being singletons. This clone has a single count. This sample comprised CD4+ T cells from blood, obtained 46 months after liver transplant. The origin of this receptor is a human patient who received a liver transplant. Some T cells may arise from the graft donor. V gene TRBV7-8 combines with J gene TRBJ1-5, with 10 bases matching TRBD1. CDR3 nucleotides: TGTGCCAGCAGCGTAAGCCGTCGGACAGGGGGTGGTCAGCCCCAGCATTTT. Translation gives CASSVSRRTGGGQPQHF.